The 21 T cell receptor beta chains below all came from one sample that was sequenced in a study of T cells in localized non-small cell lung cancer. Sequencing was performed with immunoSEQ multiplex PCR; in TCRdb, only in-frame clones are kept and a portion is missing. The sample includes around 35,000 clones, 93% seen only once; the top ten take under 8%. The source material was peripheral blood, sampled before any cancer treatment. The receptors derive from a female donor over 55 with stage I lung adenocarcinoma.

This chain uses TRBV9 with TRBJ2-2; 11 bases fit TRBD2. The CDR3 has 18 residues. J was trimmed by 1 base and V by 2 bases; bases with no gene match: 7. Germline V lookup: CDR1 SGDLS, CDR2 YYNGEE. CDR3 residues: CASSVLIGLAGNTGELFF. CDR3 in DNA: TGTGCCAGCAGCGTCTTAATAGGACTAGCGGGGAACACCGGGGAGCTGTTTTTT.

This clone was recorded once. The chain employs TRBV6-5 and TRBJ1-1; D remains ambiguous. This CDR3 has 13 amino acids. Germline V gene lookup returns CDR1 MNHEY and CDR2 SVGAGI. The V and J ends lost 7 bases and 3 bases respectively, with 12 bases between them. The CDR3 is CASKDAVYTEAFF. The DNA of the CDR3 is TGTGCCAGCAAGGACGCGGTATACACTGAAGCTTTCTTT.

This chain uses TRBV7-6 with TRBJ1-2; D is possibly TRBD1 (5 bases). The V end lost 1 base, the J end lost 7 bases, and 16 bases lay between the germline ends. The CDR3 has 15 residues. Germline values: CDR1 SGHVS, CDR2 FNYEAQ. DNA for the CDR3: TGTGCCAGCAGCTTAGACGGGACTTTTGGTCGTGGCTACACCTTC. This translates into CASSLDGTFGRGYTF.

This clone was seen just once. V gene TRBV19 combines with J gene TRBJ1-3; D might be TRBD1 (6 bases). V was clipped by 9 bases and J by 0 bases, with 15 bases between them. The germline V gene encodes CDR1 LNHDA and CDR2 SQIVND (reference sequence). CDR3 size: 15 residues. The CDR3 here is CASSTGYLSGNTIYF. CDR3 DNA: TGTGCCAGCTCCACAGGGTACCTCTCTGGAAACACCATATATTTT. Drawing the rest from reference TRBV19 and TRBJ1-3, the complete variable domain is DGGITQSPKYLFRKEGQNVTLSCEQNLNHDAMYWYRQDPGQGLRLIYYSQIVNDFQKGDIAEGYSVSREKKESFPLTVTSAQKNPTAFYLCASSTGYLSGNTIYFGEGSWLTVV.

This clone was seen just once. The CDR3 reads CASSPTGPSNQPQHF. DNA of the CDR3: TGTGCCAGCAGTCCGACAGGGCCTAGCAATCAGCCCCAGCATTTT. The chain couples TRBV6-6 to TRBJ1-5; TRBD1 matches at 7 bases. After removal of 5 bases from V and 0 bases from J, the junction contained 4 bases not matched to a gene. Germline CDR1 is MNHNY and CDR2 is SVGAGI (reference sequence). This CDR3 is built from 15 residues.

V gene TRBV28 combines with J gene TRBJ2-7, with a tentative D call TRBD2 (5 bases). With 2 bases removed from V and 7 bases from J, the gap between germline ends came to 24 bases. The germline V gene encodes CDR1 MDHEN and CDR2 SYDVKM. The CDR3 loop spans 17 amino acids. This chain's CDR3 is CASSLLPTPTRPREQYF. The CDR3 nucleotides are TGTGCCAGCAGTTTACTTCCGACCCCAACTAGACCGCGGGAGCAGTACTTC.

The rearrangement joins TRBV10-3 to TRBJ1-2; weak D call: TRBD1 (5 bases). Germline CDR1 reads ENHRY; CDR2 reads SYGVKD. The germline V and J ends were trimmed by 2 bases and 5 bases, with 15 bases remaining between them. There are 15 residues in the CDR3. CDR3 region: CAISEAGSLGYGYTF. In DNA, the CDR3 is TGTGCCATCAGTGAGGCAGGGTCACTGGGATATGGCTACACCTTC.

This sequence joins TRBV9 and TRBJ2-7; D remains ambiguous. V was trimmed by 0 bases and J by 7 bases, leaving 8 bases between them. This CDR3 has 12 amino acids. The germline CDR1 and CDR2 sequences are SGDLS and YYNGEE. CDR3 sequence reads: CASSVANREQYV. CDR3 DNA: TGTGCCAGCAGCGTAGCTAACAGAGAGCAGTACGTC.

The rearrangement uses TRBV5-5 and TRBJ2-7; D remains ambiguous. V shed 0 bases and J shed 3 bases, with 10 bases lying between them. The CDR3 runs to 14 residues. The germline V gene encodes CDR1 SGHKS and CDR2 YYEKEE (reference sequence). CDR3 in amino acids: CASSLDWVLYEQYV. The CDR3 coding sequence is TGTGCCAGCAGCTTGGATTGGGTCCTCTACGAGCAGTACGTC.

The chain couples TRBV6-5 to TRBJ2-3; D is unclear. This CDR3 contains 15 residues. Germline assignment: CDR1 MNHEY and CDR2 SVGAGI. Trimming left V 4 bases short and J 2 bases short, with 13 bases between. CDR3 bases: TGTGCCAGCAGTTCAGGCGGTCCTTACACAGATACGCAGTATTTT. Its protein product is CASSSGGPYTDTQYF.

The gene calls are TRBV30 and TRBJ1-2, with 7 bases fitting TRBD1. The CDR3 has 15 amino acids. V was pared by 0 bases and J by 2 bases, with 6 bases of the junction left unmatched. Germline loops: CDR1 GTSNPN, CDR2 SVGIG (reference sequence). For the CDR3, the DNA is TGTGCCTGGAGTGTAGGGCCAGGGGGGAACTATGGCTACACCTTC. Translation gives CAWSVGPGGNYGYTF.

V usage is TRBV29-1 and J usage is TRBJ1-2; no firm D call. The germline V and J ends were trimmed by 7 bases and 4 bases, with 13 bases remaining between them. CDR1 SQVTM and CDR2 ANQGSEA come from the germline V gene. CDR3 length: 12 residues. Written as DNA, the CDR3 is TGCAGCGGCCTAGGAGATGGCTATGGCTACACCTTC. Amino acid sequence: CSGLGDGYGYTF.

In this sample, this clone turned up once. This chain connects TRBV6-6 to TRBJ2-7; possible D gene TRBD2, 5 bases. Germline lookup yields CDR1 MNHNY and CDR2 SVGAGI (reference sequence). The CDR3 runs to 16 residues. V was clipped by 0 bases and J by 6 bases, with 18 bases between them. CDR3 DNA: TGTGCCAGCAGTTACTCCGATGTAATTTTCGGGGTCGAGCAGTACGTC. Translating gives CASSYSDVIFGVEQYV.

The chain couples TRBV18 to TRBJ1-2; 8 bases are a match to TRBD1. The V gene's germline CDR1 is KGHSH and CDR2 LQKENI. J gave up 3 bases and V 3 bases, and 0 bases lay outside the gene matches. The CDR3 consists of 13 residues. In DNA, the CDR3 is TGTGCCAGCTCACCGGGACAGGACTATGGCTACACCTTC. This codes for CASSPGQDYGYTF.

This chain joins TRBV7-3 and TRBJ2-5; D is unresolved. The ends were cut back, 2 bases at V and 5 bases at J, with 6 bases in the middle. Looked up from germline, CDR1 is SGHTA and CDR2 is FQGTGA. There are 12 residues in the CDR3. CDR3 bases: TGTGCCAGCAGCTTAGGGTCTGAGACCCAGTACTTC. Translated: CASSLGSETQYF.

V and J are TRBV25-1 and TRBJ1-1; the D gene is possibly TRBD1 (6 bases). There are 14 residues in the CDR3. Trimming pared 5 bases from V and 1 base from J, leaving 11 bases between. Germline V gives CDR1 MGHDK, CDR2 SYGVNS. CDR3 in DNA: TGTGCCAGCAGTCATTTAGGGGGGAACACTGAAGCTTTCTTT. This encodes CASSHLGGNTEAFF.

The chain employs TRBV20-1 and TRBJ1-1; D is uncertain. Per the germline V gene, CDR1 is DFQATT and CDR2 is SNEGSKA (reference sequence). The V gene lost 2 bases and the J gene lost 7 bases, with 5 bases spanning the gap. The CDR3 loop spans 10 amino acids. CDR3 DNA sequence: TGCAGTGCTAGATTCAATGAAGCTTTCTTT. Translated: CSARFNEAFF.

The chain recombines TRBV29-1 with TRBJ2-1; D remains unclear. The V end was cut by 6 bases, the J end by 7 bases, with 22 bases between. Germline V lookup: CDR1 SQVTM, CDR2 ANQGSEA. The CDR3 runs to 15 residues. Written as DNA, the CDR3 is TGCAGCGTAGCCCGTGACTCCACTCCTAGTAATGAGCAGTTCTTC. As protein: CSVARDSTPSNEQFF.

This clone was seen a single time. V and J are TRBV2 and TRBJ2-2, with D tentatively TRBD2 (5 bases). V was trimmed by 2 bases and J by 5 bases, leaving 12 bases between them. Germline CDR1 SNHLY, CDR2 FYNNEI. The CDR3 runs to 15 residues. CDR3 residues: CASSERGALTGELFF. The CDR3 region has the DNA TGTGCCAGCAGTGAACGGGGAGCCTTGACCGGGGAGCTGTTTTTT. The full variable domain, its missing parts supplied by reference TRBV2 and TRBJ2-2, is EPEVTQTPSHQVTQMGQEVILRCVPISNHLYFYWYRQILGQKVEFLVSFYNNEISEKSEIFDDQFSVERPDGSNFTLKIRSTKLEDSAMYFCASSERGALTGELFFGEGSRLTVL.

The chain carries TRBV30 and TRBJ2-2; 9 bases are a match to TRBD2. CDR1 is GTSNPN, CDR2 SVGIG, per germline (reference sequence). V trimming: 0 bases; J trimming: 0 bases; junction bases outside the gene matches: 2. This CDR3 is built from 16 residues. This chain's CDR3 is CAWSVASGTNTGELFF. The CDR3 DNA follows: TGTGCCTGGAGTGTAGCTAGCGGGACGAACACCGGGGAGCTGTTTTTT.

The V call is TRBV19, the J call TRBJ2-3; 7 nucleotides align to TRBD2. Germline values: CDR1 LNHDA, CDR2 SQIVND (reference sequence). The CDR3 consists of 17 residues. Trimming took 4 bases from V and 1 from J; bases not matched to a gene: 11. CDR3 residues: CASSNPPARGGTDTQYF. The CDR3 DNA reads TGTGCCAGTAGTAACCCCCCAGCACGGGGGGGCACAGATACGCAGTATTTT. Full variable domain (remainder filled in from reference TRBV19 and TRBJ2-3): DGGITQSPKYLFRKEGQNVTLSCEQNLNHDAMYWYRQDPGQGLRLIYYSQIVNDFQKGDIAEGYSVSREKKESFPLTVTSAQKNPTAFYLCASSNPPARGGTDTQYFGPGTRLTVL.